What follows are 17 T cell receptor beta chains derived from one specimen sequenced in a study of blood T cells in healthy people across ages. Together with a sample-barcoded 5' primer, a J-beta primer mix was included in a second PCR lasting about 7 to 11 cycles. Each CDR3 protein gets one entry after TCRdb re-called the 5' RACE reads with MiXCR. The repertoire holds hundreds of thousands of distinct CDR3 sequences, with about 28% as singletons. Sequencing used blood. Receptors originate from a woman of 80 years or more in good health.

This clonotype came up many times. The chain uses TRBV29-1 and TRBJ2-3; 7 bases agree with TRBD2. Germline assignment: CDR1 SQVTM and CDR2 ANQGSEA. Trimming removed 0 bases from V and 1 base from J; junction bases left unmatched: 4. This CDR3 is 15 amino acids long. The chain's CDR3 is CSVEDYRGGTDTQYF. The CDR3 bases are TGCAGCGTTGAAGATTACCGGGGGGGCACAGATACGCAGTATTTT.

This clonotype was picked up a small number of times. Just one base apart from a much larger clone, this may be a read error. The chain couples TRBV13 to TRBJ2-1; D is ambiguous. Matching the DNA end better, TRBJ2-7 makes the J call doubtful. Germline V CDR1 and CDR2: PRHDT, FYEKMQ (reference sequence). This CDR3 has 16 residues. The CDR3 nucleotides read TGTGCCAGCAGCTCCCGAGGAGCGAGAGCCTACAATGAGCAGTACTTC. This gives the protein CASSSRGARAYNEQYF.

This clonotype was seen a single time. Relative to the germline gene, one junction end is altered; a read error may explain this. This sequence joins TRBV7-3 and TRBJ2-1, with D perhaps TRBD1 or TRBD2 (6 bases each). This CDR3 is 16 amino acids long. Germline CDR1 and CDR2: SGHTA and FQGTGA. As DNA, the CDR3 is TGTGCCAGCAGCTTAAGAGGGGGGACTCGAGGCAATGGGCAGTTCTTC. This encodes CASSLRGGTRGNGQFF.

This clonotype was seen at least ten times. The gene calls are TRBV15 and TRBJ1-5; D unresolved. The V end was cut by 6 bases, the J end by 2 bases, with 11 bases between. CDR1 and CDR2 (germline): LNHNV, YYDKDF (reference sequence). This CDR3 spans 14 amino acids. This CDR3 is CATSHDGGNQPQHF. The CDR3 DNA reads TGTGCCACCAGTCACGACGGGGGCAATCAGCCCCAGCATTTT.

This clonotype was seen only once. V gene TRBV20-1 combines with J gene TRBJ2-5; perhaps D is TRBD1 or TRBD2 (5 bases each). This CDR3 contains 13 residues. The germline gives CDR1 DFQATT, CDR2 SNEGSKA (reference sequence). Trimming cost V 1 base and J 5 bases, with 11 bases left between them. CDR3 protein: CSARGDGYETQYF. CDR3 coding DNA: TGCAGTGCTAGAGGGGACGGCTACGAGACCCAGTACTTC.

Turning to this clonotype: One end of the junction fails to match germline, which may point to a read error. The CDR3 loop reads CASSPFSGGGTDTRYF. The CDR3 coding sequence is TGTGCCAGCAGTCCCTTTAGCGGGGGGGGCACAGATACGCGGTATTTT. The rearrangement joins TRBV28 to TRBJ2-3, with TRBD2 identical over 11 bases. Germline assignment: CDR1 MDHEN and CDR2 SYDVKM. This CDR3 contains 16 residues.

This chain connects TRBV30 to TRBJ2-6; D gene uncertain. CDR3 length: 13 amino acids. Trimming left V 0 bases short and J 10 bases short, with 10 bases between. The germline V gene has CDR1 GTSNPN and CDR2 SVGIG (reference sequence). As DNA, the CDR3 is TGTGCCTGGAGTGTAAAAGCCAAGAACGTCCTGACTTTC. This encodes CAWSVKAKNVLTF. Drawing the rest from reference TRBV30 and TRBJ2-6, the complete variable domain is SQTIHQWPATLVQPVGSPLSLECTVEGTSNPNLYWYRQAAGRGLQLLFYSVGIGQISSEVPQNLSASRPQDRQFILSSKKLLLSDSGFYLCAWSVKAKNVLTFGAGSRLTVL.

With regard to this clonotype: This may arise from a read error, as a much more abundant clone is one base away. The chain couples TRBV25-1 to TRBJ2-7, with D perhaps TRBD1 (5 bases). Germline CDR1 reads MGHDK; CDR2 reads SYGVNS. Trimming removed 3 bases at V and 2 bases at J, with 14 bases between. This CDR3 spans 15 amino acids. The CDR3 reads CASSDAGQPTYEQYF. The CDR3 bases are TGTGCCAGCAGTGACGCAGGACAACCTACCTACGAGCAGTACTTC.

This clonotype showed up just a few times. The J gene is TRBJ1-1, the V gene TRBV29-1; weak D call: TRBD1 (6 bases). CDR1 and CDR2 from the germline V gene are SQVTM and ANQGSEA. Deletions cut 7 bases from V and 5 bases from J, with 20 bases between. The CDR3 runs 14 residues. The CDR3 bases are TGCAGCGCAATACCCCGGGGGGCGCGGACTGAAGCTTTCTTT. It encodes CSAIPRGARTEAFF.

This clonotype was counted at least ten times. The chain combines TRBV29-1 with TRBJ2-7, with 8 bases that match TRBD1. This CDR3 contains 15 residues. V lost 6 bases and J lost 5; bases outside the gene matches: 15. The V gene's germline CDR1 is SQVTM and CDR2 ANQGSEA. Written as DNA, the CDR3 is TGCAGCGTCCCCAAGCCAGGGGGCGTAGGGGACGAGCAGTACTTC. This codes for CSVPKPGGVGDEQYF.

The genes are TRBV30 and TRBJ1-2; D is ambiguous. V gave up 4 bases and J gave up 8 bases, with 17 bases separating them. The CDR3 loop spans 13 amino acids. Germline lookup yields CDR1 GTSNPN and CDR2 SVGIG (reference sequence). The CDR3 nucleotides are TGTGCCTGGAAGTCTGAAAGACGAGTGGGCTACACCTTC. It codes for CAWKSERRVGYTF.

This clonotype was observed many times. The chain has TRBV6-2 or TRBV6-3 and TRBJ1-2; no definite D call. This CDR3 contains 13 residues. Per the germline V gene, CDR1 is MNHEY and CDR2 is SVGEGT. V dropped 4 bases and J dropped 4 bases, with 10 bases sitting between them. CDR3 residues: CASSFGATYGYTF. The CDR3 DNA sequence: TGTGCCAGCAGTTTCGGAGCGACCTATGGCTACACCTTC.

In the case of this clonotype: A single base separates this from a much larger clone, so it may be a read error. J is TRBJ1-5 and V is TRBV5-6, with 8 bases matching TRBD1. The V and J ends lost 4 bases and 5 bases, in that order; junction bases with no gene match: 2. In germline, CDR1 is SGHDT, CDR2 YYEEEE. This CDR3 is 13 amino acids long. CDR3 region: CASSPTGDQPQHF. CDR3 coding DNA: TGTGCCAGCAGCCCGACAGGGGATCAGCCCCAGCATTTT. The full variable domain, in which reference TRBV5-6 and TRBJ1-5 provide the parts outside the CDR3, is DAGVTQSPTHLIKTRGQQVTLRCSPKSGHDTVSWYQQALGQGPQFIFQYYEEEERQRGNFPDRFSGHQFPNYSSELNVNALLLGDSALYLCASSPTGDQPQHFGDGTRLSIL.

Only a few counts were recorded for this clonotype. This may be a read error, as it is one base from a much larger clone. The chain combines TRBV5-1 with TRBJ2-1; no clear D gene. In germline, CDR1 is SGHRS, CDR2 YFSETQ. Trimming stripped 3 bases from V and 8 bases from J, with 18 bases between. This CDR3 spans 15 amino acids. The CDR3 DNA reads TGCGCCAGCAGCTCGGCTAGTAGCCTACCGCATGAGCAGTTCTTC. It encodes CASSSASSLPHEQFF.

This chain joins TRBV24-1 and TRBJ1-1, with TRBD1 matching 8 bases. The junction had 5 bases not matched to a gene; V was cut back by 7 bases and J by 2 bases. The germline gives CDR1 KGHDR, CDR2 SFDVKD. The CDR3 has 14 residues. The CDR3 is CATRGTGENTEAFF. The DNA of the CDR3 is TGTGCCACCAGAGGGACAGGTGAAAACACTGAAGCTTTCTTT.

With regard to this clonotype: A single base separates this from a much larger clone, so it may be a read error. The V gene is TRBV7-2, the J gene TRBJ1-1; tentatively, D is TRBD1 (6 bases). The CDR3 is 14 residues long. Trimming left V 5 bases short and J 8 bases short, with 18 bases between. Germline CDR1 reads SGHTA; CDR2 reads FQGNSA. CDR3 DNA: TGTGCCAGCAGCCGGGGGGCCGGGAACCGGGAAGCTTTCTTT. It codes for CASSRGAGNREAFF.

Only a few counts were recorded for this clonotype. A much larger clone lies a single base off, so this may be a read error. The chain has TRBV7-2 and TRBJ2-1; D may be TRBD2 (5 bases). This CDR3 comprises 13 residues. Germline V gene data show CDR1 as SGHTA and CDR2 as FQGNSA. V lost 8 bases and J 8 bases, leaving 16 bases between the germline ends. Here the CDR3 reads CASGRERYDEQFF. CDR3 sequence (DNA): TGTGCCAGCGGCCGGGAACGATACGATGAGCAGTTCTTC.